Below are 26 T cell receptor beta chains sequenced from a single sample in a study of blood T cells in healthy people across ages. Next came a second PCR, run for about 7 to 12 cycles, which used a sample-barcoded 5' primer along with a J-beta primer mix. TCRdb analysed the 5' RACE reads with MiXCR anew, one entry per CDR3 protein. This sample has roughly 1.9 million distinct CDR3 sequences, with about two fifths found just once. Sequencing was performed on blood. The receptors were gathered from a human donor in good health.

The chain employs TRBV6-1 and TRBJ1-4; D gene ambiguous. From germline, CDR1 is MNHNS and CDR2 SASEGT. V gave up 11 bases and J gave up 6 bases, with 10 bases separating them. This CDR3 has 11 residues. CDR3 sequence: CALEGYEKLFF. The CDR3 DNA sequence: TGTGCCCTAGAGGGTTATGAAAAACTGTTTTTT.

The CDR3 DNA follows: TGTGCCATCAGTGAGCCTCTGGTCGCGGGGGGGGTCACAGATACGCAGTATTTT. Translated, it gives CAISEPLVAGGVTDTQYF. V usage is TRBV10-3 and J usage is TRBJ2-3; TRBD2 matches at 9 bases. With 2 bases clipped from V and 2 bases from J, the junction kept 11 bases outside the gene matches. Germline V gene sequence: CDR1 ENHRY, CDR2 SYGVKD. This CDR3 has 18 amino acids.

The J gene is TRBJ2-3, the V gene TRBV24-1; no clear D gene. CDR1 and CDR2 (germline): KGHDR, SFDVKD. V shed 2 bases and J shed 11 bases, with 25 bases lying between them. The CDR3 covers 17 residues. The DNA for the CDR3 is TGTGCCACCAGTGATTCCCGGAAGGGCATTAGATACAATGAGCAGTATTTT. Protein sequence: CATSDSRKGIRYNEQYF.

J is TRBJ1-4 and V is TRBV20-1; D gene unclear. Germline lookup yields CDR1 DFQATT and CDR2 SNEGSKA (reference sequence). V gave up 6 bases and J gave up 7 bases, with 21 bases separating them. This CDR3 region has 15 residues. The CDR3 reads CSADGPSENREKLFF. In DNA form, the CDR3 reads TGCAGTGCCGACGGGCCTTCGGAGAATCGTGAAAAACTGTTTTTT.

In this sample, this clonotype turned up a few times. At one boundary the junction diverges from the germline segment, which might be a read error. This sequence joins TRBV24-1 and TRBJ2-7; TRBD1 is a possible D gene (5 bases). Germline V lookup: CDR1 KGHDR, CDR2 SFDVKD. The length of the CDR3 is 15 residues. The CDR3 loop reads CAASDGATSHYEQYF. Here the CDR3 DNA reads TGTGCCGCCAGTGATGGGGCTACCTCCCACTACGAGCAGTACTTC.

V usage is TRBV12-5 and J usage is TRBJ1-2; no definite D call. Germline V gene data show CDR1 as LGHNT and CDR2 as FRNRAP. The CDR3 is 12 residues long. Trimming took off 1 base at V and 4 bases at J, with 4 bases between the two ends. The chain's CDR3 is CASGLDFYGYTF. CDR3 bases: TGTGCTAGTGGTTTGGATTTCTATGGCTACACCTTC.

This CDR3 reads CASSQGVTVPTGQYF. CDR3 coding DNA: TGCGCCAGCAGCCAAGGTGTGACGGTCCCTACCGGGCAGTACTTC. The gene calls are TRBV4-3 and TRBJ2-7; no clear D. Trimming removed 1 base at V and 9 bases at J, with 19 bases between. This CDR3 is 15 amino acids long. Looked up from germline, CDR1 is LGHNA and CDR2 is YSLEER.

The chain links TRBV7-8 to TRBJ2-5; D is ambiguous. Germline V CDR1 and CDR2: SGHVS, FQNEAQ. The CDR3 consists of 14 residues. V was cut by 6 bases and J by 2 bases, with 13 bases left in between. The CDR3 nucleotides are TGTGCCAGCAGACCAAGACACCGACAAGAGACCCAGTACTTC. This translates into CASRPRHRQETQYF. Using reference TRBV7-8 and TRBJ2-5 for the parts outside the CDR3, the full variable domain is GAGVSQSPRYKVAKRGQDVALRCDPISGHVSLFWYQQALGQGPEFLTYFQNEAQLDKSGLPSDRFFAERPEGSVSTLKIQRTQQEDSAVYLCASRPRHRQETQYFGPGTRLLVL.

A note on this clonotype: Its ends do not fully match the called genes, so a read error is possible. The chain links TRBV6-5 to TRBJ1-2; D ambiguous. CDR3 length equals 14 residues. Germline V gene data show CDR1 as MNHEY and CDR2 as SVGAGI. The CDR3 DNA sequence: TGTGCCCGCAGCCAATCGACGGGGTGGCATGGCTACACCTTC. As protein: CARSQSTGWHGYTF.

The chain uses TRBV4-3 and TRBJ2-3, with D perhaps matching TRBD1 or TRBD2 (5 bases each). The CDR3 totals 17 residues. Trimming pared 3 bases from V and 4 bases from J, leaving 20 bases between. CDR1 LGHNA and CDR2 YSLEER come from the germline V gene. The DNA of the CDR3 is TGCGCCAGCAGCCATCTCCGGGGCCAGGAATGGGCAGATACGCAGTATTTT. It translates to CASSHLRGQEWADTQYF.

The chain couples TRBV28 to TRBJ1-2; a weak D match, TRBD1 (5 bases). V was pared by 4 bases and J by 3 bases, with 9 bases between. The V gene's germline CDR1 is MDHEN and CDR2 SYDVKM. The CDR3 extends over 13 amino acids. DNA of the CDR3: TGTGCCAGCAGTTCACAGGTGGACTATGGCTACACCTTC. Translated: CASSSQVDYGYTF.

The CDR3, as DNA: TGTGCCATCAGTGAGGCGACCCCACTTAGCAATCAGCCCCAGCATTTT. It specifies CAISEATPLSNQPQHF. The V and J genes are TRBV10-3 and TRBJ1-5, with no clear D. There are 16 residues in the CDR3. Germline V gene sequence: CDR1 ENHRY, CDR2 SYGVKD. V lost 2 bases and J 0 bases, leaving 11 bases between the germline ends.

This clonotype was recorded a few times. The J gene is TRBJ2-7, the V gene TRBV6-6; 12 nucleotides align to TRBD2. Germline CDR1 and CDR2: MNHNY and SVGAGI (reference sequence). The V and J ends lost 7 bases and 2 bases, in that order; junction bases with no gene match: 6. The CDR3 spans 15 residues. The CDR3: CASKILAGGPYEQYF. The CDR3 nucleotides are TGTGCCAGCAAAATACTAGCGGGGGGACCCTACGAGCAGTACTTC.

This clonotype was seen a few times. V gene TRBV4-3 combines with J gene TRBJ1-2; D is unclear. The CDR3 sequence is 14 residues long. Looked up from germline, CDR1 is LGHNA and CDR2 is YSLEER. Trimming took 5 bases from V and 4 from J, leaving 14 bases between them. CDR3 bases: TGCGCCAGCAGCTCAAGTCGGCAGACCTATGGCTACACCTTC. Translation gives CASSSSRQTYGYTF.

This clonotype was counted only a few times. The genes are TRBV6-5 and TRBJ1-4; possible D gene TRBD1, 6 bases. Germline values: CDR1 MNHEY, CDR2 SVGAGI. The CDR3 runs to 18 residues. V lost 1 base and J lost 5, with 20 bases in between. The CDR3 reads CASSYLGGGITGNEKLFF. DNA for the CDR3: TGTGCCAGCAGTTACTTAGGAGGGGGAATAACCGGAAATGAAAAACTGTTTTTT.

This clonotype has ten or more counts. This chain links TRBV3-1 with TRBJ2-6, with a weak D call TRBD1 (5 bases). Trimming pared 0 bases from V and 0 bases from J, leaving 15 bases between. The CDR3 runs 19 residues. Germline V gene sequence: CDR1 LGHDT, CDR2 YNNKEL (reference sequence). The CDR3, as DNA: TGTGCCAGCAGCCAAGACCCGCAGGGCCCCTACTCTGGGGCCAACGTCCTGACTTTC. Amino acids: CASSQDPQGPYSGANVLTF.

The sample holds one count of this clonotype. The chain links TRBV6-6 to TRBJ2-3, with D perhaps TRBD2 (7 bases). The V end lost 4 bases, the J end lost 2 bases, and 13 bases lay between the germline ends. Germline CDR1 is MNHNY and CDR2 is SVGAGI (reference sequence). The CDR3 has 15 residues. CDR3 region: CASSFGGPVTDTQYF. The CDR3 nucleotides read TGTGCCAGCAGTTTCGGGGGGCCGGTCACAGATACGCAGTATTTT.

This clonotype has just a few counts. The chain combines TRBV11-2 with TRBJ2-1, with a weak D call TRBD2 (6 bases). Germline-derived CDR1 and CDR2 are SGHAT and FQNNGV. V was clipped by 8 bases and J by 0 bases, with 17 bases between them. This CDR3 region has 16 residues. The CDR3 is CASFGAGSPSYNEQFF. DNA for the CDR3: TGTGCCAGCTTCGGGGCGGGATCGCCCTCCTACAATGAGCAGTTCTTC.

This clonotype was seen more than once but under ten times. The chain carries TRBV12-3 or TRBV12-4 and TRBJ2-3; TRBD2 agrees at 15 bases. The V and J ends lost 10 bases and 4 bases, in that order; junction bases with no gene match: 12. CDR3 length: 17 residues. The CDR3 bases are TGTGCCATAGGAGGACCGGGACTAGCGGGGGGTCCAGATACGCAGTATTTT. Translating it yields CAIGGPGLAGGPDTQYF.

This chain links TRBV29-1 with TRBJ1-1; D remains ambiguous. V was shortened by 8 bases and J by 3 bases, with 13 bases between the two germline ends. The CDR3 is made up of 12 amino acids. Germline V gene data show CDR1 as SQVTM and CDR2 as ANQGSEA. The CDR3 coding sequence is TGCAGCTGTAGGGATGGGGACACTGAAGCTTTCTTT. Translation: CSCRDGDTEAFF.

This chain links TRBV14 with TRBJ2-7; unclear D gene. The J call is doubtful: the DNA matches TRBJ2-5 better. The CDR3 is 11 residues long. Germline lookup yields CDR1 SGHDN and CDR2 FVKESK. The CDR3 nucleotides read TGTGCCAGCAGCCAATATGAGACCCAGTACTTC. It yields the protein CASSQYETQYF.

This chain uses TRBV11-2 with TRBJ2-7, with D unresolved. The CDR3 loop spans 14 amino acids. Germline CDR1 and CDR2: SGHAT and FQNNGV. The ends were cut back, 2 bases at V and 2 bases at J, with 10 bases in the middle. CDR3 in amino acids: CASSLLWSTYEQYF. In DNA, the CDR3 is TGTGCCAGCAGCTTACTTTGGAGTACCTACGAGCAGTACTTC. Filled out from reference TRBV11-2 and TRBJ2-7, the complete variable domain reads EAGVAQSPRYKIIEKRQSVAFWCNPISGHATLYWYQQILGQGPKLLIQFQNNGVVDDSQLPKDRFSAERLKGVDSTLKIQPAKLEDSAVYLCASSLLWSTYEQYFGPGTRLTVT.

This clonotype has a single count. The CDR3 region is CASSPPRWEAVSAISYEQYF. As DNA, the CDR3 is TGTGCCAGCAGTCCCCCACGATGGGAAGCAGTTTCGGCTATCTCCTACGAGCAGTACTTC. This sequence joins TRBV13 and TRBJ2-7; D remains ambiguous. This CDR3 spans 20 amino acids. Trimming left V 6 bases short and J 0 bases short, with 30 bases between. CDR1 is PRHDT, CDR2 FYEKMQ, per germline (reference sequence).

This clonotype turned up a few times. This chain links TRBV7-9 with TRBJ2-7, with D possibly TRBD1 on 5 matching bases. The CDR3 length is 16 residues. V lost 1 base and J 5 bases, leaving 18 bases between the germline ends. The germline V gene has CDR1 SEHNR and CDR2 FQNEAQ (reference sequence). The CDR3 region is CASSLVLTRDGDEQYF. The CDR3 nucleotides are TGTGCCAGCAGCTTAGTTCTTACCAGGGATGGGGACGAGCAGTACTTC. Based on the CDR3 plus reference TRBV7-9 and TRBJ2-7, the full variable domain is DTGVSQNPRHKITKRGQNVTFRCDPISEHNRLYWYRQTLGQGPEFLTYFQNEAQLEKSRLLSDRFSAERPKGSFSTLEIQRTEQGDSAMYLCASSLVLTRDGDEQYFGPGTRLTVT.

In its sample, this clonotype was seen a few times. The rearrangement joins TRBV7-2 to TRBJ1-6; possible D gene TRBD1, 5 bases. This CDR3 spans 16 amino acids. The germline gives CDR1 SGHTA, CDR2 FQGNSA. Trimming took off 2 bases at V and 6 bases at J, with 14 bases between the two ends. CDR3 region: CASSLNSVRANSPLHF. The DNA of the CDR3 is TGTGCCAGCAGCTTAAATAGCGTCAGGGCTAATTCACCCCTCCACTTT.

This clonotype was seen only a few times. J is TRBJ2-4 and V is TRBV7-2, with TRBD2 identical over 10 bases. CDR3 length: 16 amino acids. Trimming took 1 base from V and 6 from J; bases not matched to a gene: 6. Germline V gene lookup returns CDR1 SGHTA and CDR2 FQGNSA. CDR3 nucleotide sequence: TGTGCCAGCAGCTTAGTGGTAGCTAGCGGGGGAAACATTCAGTACTTC. This sequence encodes CASSLVVASGGNIQYF.